The present T cell receptor delta chain was sequenced within a study of Vδ1+ human thymocytes. Whole-study findings and limits: Thymic TRG and TRD repertoires appeared highly polyclonal. Unlike peripheral blood Vdelta1+ controls, thymic delta-chain sequences included approximately 21% Vdelta2 and few Vdelta3.

This CDR3 contains 25 residues. V shed 1 base, J shed 2 bases, and the junction held 28 bases outside the gene matches. CDR1 is TSWWSYY and CDR2 is QGS in the germline V gene. After alphabeta T cell depletion, CD3+ Vdelta1+ Vdelta2- thymocytes were sorted. In this sample, this clone turned up a few times. Its matching antigen is unknown. The template was reverse-transcribed extracted RNA. The CDR3 regions were amplified by multiplex PCR from V-gene primers to a constant-region primer. TCRdb re-processed the multiplex PCR reads via CATT. This sample carries some 27,000 delta-chain clones, more than 6% of them seen once, and the ten largest clones take around 0.99%.

Sequencing was carried out using Vdelta1+ gamma-delta thymocytes from the thymus. Subset defined: FACS-sorted CD3+ TCRalphabeta- TCRVdelta1+ TCRVdelta2- thymocytes. The receptor was isolated from a girl in the first two years of life who had congenital heart surgery. The chain recombines TRDV1 with TRDJ1, with 13 bases aligning to TRDD3. Here the CDR3 DNA reads TGTGCTCTTGGGGAACGCCCCTCAATTCCCTCCCCGTACTGGGGGATACGCGAGTGGACCGATAAACTCATCTTT. It yields the protein CALGERPSIPSPYWGIREWTDKLIF.